This record concerns one T cell receptor (beta chain) sequence. This clonotype was counted only a few times. This receptor's antigen is unknown. No per-base quality is available; no much larger clone lies one base away. TCRdb names Illumina NovaSeq 6000 as the instrument used. TCRalpha and TCRbeta cDNA libraries were built by 5'RACE with constant-segment primers, adding sample barcodes and unique molecular identifiers. Trizol reagent was used to extract RNA from every sample. Libraries were amplified in two PCR steps, with a second sample barcode and Illumina TruSeq adapters added in the second step. The libraries were sequenced on an Illumina NovaSeq using 2 x 150 bp paired-end reads. The source study handled its data this way. Demultiplexing of reads and collapsing into UMI-guided consensus sequences were performed with migec v1.2.7. With mixcr v2.1.11, UMI consensuses were aligned to TRA and TRB V and J templates and assembled into clonotypes. Expanded or contracted clonotypes were those called significant by both edgeR and NoisET, with noise models trained on biological replicates. edgeR calls used a false discovery rate-adjusted p below 0.01 and a log2 fold-change threshold of 1. PCA with hierarchical clustering of max-normalized trajectories of the 1000 most abundant clonotypes was used as exploratory dynamics analysis. Separately sequenced CD4+ and CD8+ repertoires were used to assign a CD4 or CD8 phenotype to each responding clone. TCRdb took the public reads, trimmed them with fastp at Q25, ran MiXCR for clone calling and kept in-frame beta chains. Each entry merges the rows of one CDR3 protein and shows their most common DNA and genes. These V and J calls are TCRdb output, not the study's own analysis. The sample table shows 350,000 to 450,000 distinct CDR3 sequences, and around 28% are seen once. The top ten clonotypes cover approximately 13% of the sample.

The CDR3 measures 15 amino acids from cysteine to phenylalanine. The only DNA kept is the CDR3, 45 bases in frame from the first base. As encoded in the germline V gene (reference sequence), CDR1 is SGHKS while CDR2 is YYEKEE. V is cut by 0 bases and J by 6 bases, and the space between the germline ends is 16 bases. Ficoll-Paque density gradient centrifugation was used to isolate PBMCs. This sample is part of a study of T-cell memory formation after mild COVID-19 (dated by TCRdb to the early 2020s). As for the study more broadly: TCR sequence clusters from the two donors were largely donor specific. In a couple of donors, T-cell clones that expanded and contracted after mild COVID-19 were tracked by sequencing TCRalpha and TCRbeta repertoires over time. Two young, previously healthy adult volunteers made up the cohort, one male and one female. Overall study results and their limits: SARS-CoV-2 specificity was not confirmed for the second-wave clones peaking on day 37. Some responding clones were detected in pre-infection memory, which suggested that pre-existing cross-reactive memory T cells had joined the SARS-CoV-2 response. Clones that contracted from day 15 to 85 showed balanced CD4/CD8 phenotypes, whereas a second wave of clones that expanded from day 15 to 37 leaned towards CD4+. The study included only a couple of mild cases, and larger cohorts that include severe cases with pre-infection samples were judged to be necessary. Contracting CD4+ clones turned up mainly in the CM and EM memory subsets, whereas EMRA was where CD8+ clones were enriched.

This receptor was obtained from an adult woman who had mild COVID-19 (a few samples of this study predate the infection). The sample titles of this study are shuffled in the database, so cell type and time point are left out; the donor was told from shared clones. The V and J genes are TRBV5-5 and TRBJ2-7; no D segment can be confidently identified. The sequencing sample was made of PBMCs or a T cell subset sorted from them (not recorded which). The DNA sequence follows: TGTGCCAGCAGCTTGGTTGGCGCTCTACTGTCCGAGCAGTACTTC. Its translation is CASSLVGALLSEQYF. When the CDR3 is completed using the reference TRBV5-5 and TRBJ2-7 genes on either side, the full variable domain is DAGVTQSPTHLIKTRGQQVTLRCSPISGHKSVSWYQQVLGQGPQFIFQYYEKEERGRGNFPDRFSARQFPNYSSELNVNALLLGDSALYLCASSLVGALLSEQYFGPGTRLTVT.